The clone carrying this T cell receptor beta chain has a single count. The CDR3 totals 16 residues. V shed 4 bases, J shed 6 bases, and the junction held 14 bases outside the gene matches. Germline V CDR1 and CDR2: SGHRS, YFSETQ. Profiling relied on immunoSEQ multiplex PCR, and the TCRdb table lists in-frame clones only, not all of them. Among around 42,000 clones listed, about 89% were seen once. This record comes from a study of T cell changes during pregnancy in multiple sclerosis. The sequencing here drew on CD4+ T cells from peripheral blood mononuclear cells, taken before pregnancy. This sequence originates from a female donor with multiple sclerosis, enrolled in a pregnancy study. J is TRBJ1-2 and V is TRBV5-1; 8 nucleotides line up with TRBD1. CDR3 sequence reads: CASSRGQGARTDGYTF. The DNA of the CDR3 is TGCGCCAGCAGCAGAGGCCAGGGGGCGCGCACGGATGGCTACACCTTC.